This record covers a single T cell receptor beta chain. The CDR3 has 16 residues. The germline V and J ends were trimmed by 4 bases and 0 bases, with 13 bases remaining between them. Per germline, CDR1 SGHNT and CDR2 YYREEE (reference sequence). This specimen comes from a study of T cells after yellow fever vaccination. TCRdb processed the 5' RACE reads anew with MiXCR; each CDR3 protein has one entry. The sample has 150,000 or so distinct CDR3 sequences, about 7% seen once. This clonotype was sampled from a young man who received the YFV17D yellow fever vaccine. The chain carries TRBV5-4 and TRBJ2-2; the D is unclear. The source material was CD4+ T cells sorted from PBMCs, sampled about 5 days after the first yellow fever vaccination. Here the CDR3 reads CASSAFLRTNTGELFF. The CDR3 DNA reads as TGTGCCAGCAGCGCCTTCCTGCGCACGAACACCGGGGAGCTGTTTTTT.